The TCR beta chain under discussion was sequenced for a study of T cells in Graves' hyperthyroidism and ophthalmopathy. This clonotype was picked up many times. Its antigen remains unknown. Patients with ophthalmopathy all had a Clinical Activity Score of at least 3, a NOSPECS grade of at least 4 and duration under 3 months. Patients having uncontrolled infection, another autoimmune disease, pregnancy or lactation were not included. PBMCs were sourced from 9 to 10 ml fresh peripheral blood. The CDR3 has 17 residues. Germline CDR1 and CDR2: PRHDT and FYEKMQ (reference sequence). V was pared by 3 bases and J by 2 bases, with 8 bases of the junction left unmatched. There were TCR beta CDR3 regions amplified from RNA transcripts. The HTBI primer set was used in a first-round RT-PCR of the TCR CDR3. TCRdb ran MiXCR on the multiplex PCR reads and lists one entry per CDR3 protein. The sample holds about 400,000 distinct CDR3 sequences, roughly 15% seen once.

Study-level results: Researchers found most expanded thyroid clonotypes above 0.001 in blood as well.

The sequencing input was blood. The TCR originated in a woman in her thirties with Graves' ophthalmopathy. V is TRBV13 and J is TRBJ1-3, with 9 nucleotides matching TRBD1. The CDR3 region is CASSFRPGTGPGNTIYF. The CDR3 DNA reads TGTGCCAGCAGCTTTCGACCCGGGACAGGGCCTGGAAACACCATATATTTT.